This TCR beta chain was documented in a study of T cell repertoires in cytomegalovirus infection. Across the whole study: Through public TCR beta signatures, both CMV infection and matching HLA type were indicated. Study observations and caveats: HLA-C-restricted CMV clonotypes gave the most frequent clonotype in two of eight donors. Pooled public TCR beta family frequency picked out CMV carriers with the relevant HLA.

TCRdb called the reads again in MiXCR, with one record for every CDR3 protein. Seen here are under 150,000 distinct CDR3 sequences, about 24% observed once, and the top ten hold almost 35%. This clonotype was seen many times. The antigen is unknown. With 6 bases clipped from V and 0 bases from J, the junction kept 8 bases outside the gene matches. This CDR3 contains 16 residues. Germline values: CDR1 SGHVS, CDR2 FNYEAQ. The chain links TRBV7-6 to TRBJ2-1; 7 bases align to TRBD1. The sequenced material came from PBMCs, sequenced either directly or after in vitro stimulation (not recorded which). The receptor's source is a human donor in good health (CMV status not recorded). Some clones in this sample may be carry-over from other donors' samples. The CDR3 DNA reads TGTGCCAGCAGAAGGACAGGTAGGAGCTCCTACAATGAGCAGTTCTTC. Its translation is CASRRTGRSSYNEQFF.